The present T cell receptor (beta chain) was sequenced within a study of T cells after yellow fever vaccination. Overall study: Where fractions had low cell numbers, libraries were prepared from them with the SMART-Seq v4 Ultra Low Input RNA kit. General study results and limits: Across the CD4 and CD8 compartments, a small share of clonotypes was present in both. High-abundance clonotypes from the bulk population could contaminate FACS-sorted repertoires. Subsequent to the booster, the majority of primary-vaccination clones reappeared (96% CD4, about 90% CD8).

CDR3 length equals 11 residues. The V end lost 1 base, the J end lost 7 bases, and 1 base lay between the germline ends. Germline V gene data show CDR1 as MNHEY and CDR2 as SVGEGT. TCRdb ran MiXCR on the 5' RACE reads and lists one entry per CDR3 protein. Of fewer than 350,000 distinct CDR3 sequences listed, over 8% were seen once; the top ten hold around 17%. This clonotype was observed a few times. The antigen is not known. The sequence derives from a man younger than 30 who received the YFV17D yellow fever vaccine. The chain links TRBV6-2 or TRBV6-3 to TRBJ2-2; D gene uncertain. The sample here was PBMCs, taken on the day of the first yellow fever vaccination. The CDR3, as DNA: TGTGCCAGCAGTTACTACGGGGAGCTGTTTTTT. This codes for CASSYYGELFF.